The 17 T cell receptor beta chains below were found in one sample sequenced in a study of cytomegalovirus exposure and HLA in healthy donors. The PCR ran on 60 Vbeta and 13 Jbeta primers. The method was immunoSEQ multiplex PCR; TCRdb's version includes in-frame clones alone and lacks a portion of them. Found here are some 180,000 clones, around three quarters of them singletons; the top ten hold about 2.5%. Sequenced: PBMCs. These receptors all come from a woman in her twenties or thirties in good health and CMV-seropositive.

This chain connects TRBV7-7 to TRBJ1-4, with TRBD1 identical over 9 bases. The CDR3 has 15 amino acids. V lost 5 bases to trimming and J lost 3 bases; unmatched junction nucleotides: 4. CDR1 SSHAT and CDR2 FNYEAQ come from the germline V gene (reference sequence). CDR3 residues: CASSRDRVPNEKLFF. CDR3 sequence (DNA): TGTGCCAGCAGCAGGGACAGGGTTCCTAATGAAAAACTGTTTTTT.

This clone occurred a few times. The rearrangement joins TRBV5-1 to TRBJ1-5; D call uncertain. Trimming shortened V by 9 bases and J by 4 bases, and 2 bases separated the two germline ends. CDR3 size: 9 residues. CDR1 and CDR2 from the germline V gene are SGHRS and YFSETQ. In nucleotides, the CDR3 is TGCGCCACAAATCAGCCCCAGCATTTT. This gives the protein CATNQPQHF.

This clone was counted a few times. The chain joins TRBV7-2 to TRBJ2-7, with D tentatively TRBD2 (6 bases). The CDR3 spans 13 residues. Trimming removed 0 bases at V and 12 bases at J, with 15 bases between. Germline CDR1 is SGHTA and CDR2 is FQGNSA. DNA of the CDR3: TGTGCCAGCAGCTTAGCACAGGTGGGGAGGACGTACTTC. Its protein is CASSLAQVGRTYF.

This clone occurred a few times. The chain employs TRBV21-1 and TRBJ2-5; the table's D call TRBD1 went unverified against the DNA. TRBV21-1 is recorded as a pseudogene. CDR3 length: 12 residues. CDR3 sequence reads: CASGQRGETQYF. The CDR3 DNA sequence: TGTGCCAGCGGACAGAGGGGGGAGACCCAGTACTTC.

CDR3 sequence (DNA): TGTGCCAGCAGCAAAGGTCGGACTAGCGGGGGGACCCACAATGAGCAGTTCTTC. Translated: CASSKGRTSGGTHNEQFF. The V call is TRBV21-1, the J call TRBJ2-1; the table's D call, TRBD2, has no DNA check behind it. TRBV21-1 is recorded as a pseudogene. The CDR3 loop spans 18 amino acids.

The V and J genes are TRBV11-1 and TRBJ1-2; D gene uncertain. The V end lost 4 bases, the J end lost 4 bases, and 16 bases lay between the germline ends. The CDR3 has 15 amino acids. Germline V gives CDR1 SGHAT, CDR2 FQDESV (reference sequence). The CDR3 DNA reads TGTGCCAGCAGCTCTGGATGGAGGTTGGGCTATGGCTACACCTTC. Translation gives CASSSGWRLGYGYTF.

The V call is TRBV18, the J call TRBJ1-3, with unresolved D. This CDR3 is 16 amino acids long. V lost 6 bases and J lost 0, with 15 bases in between. CDR1 and CDR2 (germline): KGHSH, LQKENI. The CDR3 coding sequence is TGTGCCAGCTCCCGAGAGGGTGTACTCTCTGGAAACACCATATATTTT. As protein: CASSREGVLSGNTIYF.

This clone was recorded a few times. The rearrangement links TRBV27 to TRBJ2-7, with TRBD2 identical over 13 bases. V was clipped by 4 bases and J by 0 bases; unmatched bases: 9. The CDR3 is made up of 18 amino acids. The germline V gene encodes CDR1 MNHEY and CDR2 SMNVEV (reference sequence). CDR3 bases: TGTGCCAGCAGTTACTCGACTAGCGGGGGGACGAGCTCCTACGAGCAGTACTTC. This sequence encodes CASSYSTSGGTSSYEQYF.

This clone appeared once. The chain joins TRBV4-2 to TRBJ2-3, with TRBD1 as a possible D gene (7 bases). Trimming removed 4 bases from V and 2 bases from J, with 16 bases in between. Germline lookup yields CDR1 LGHNA and CDR2 YNFKEQ. This CDR3 region has 16 residues. The CDR3, as DNA: TGTGCCAGCAGCCTGACTAGAGGACAGGACACAGATACGCAGTATTTT. Protein sequence: CASSLTRGQDTDTQYF.

The chain couples TRBV12-5 to TRBJ1-2; D perhaps matches TRBD1 (5 bases). The V end lost 7 bases, the J end lost 4 bases, and 13 bases lay between the germline ends. This CDR3 is 13 amino acids long. Germline-derived CDR1 and CDR2 are LGHNT and FRNRAP. The DNA of the CDR3 is TGTGCTAGTGCTCTTGACAGATTCTATGGCTACACCTTC. Translating it yields CASALDRFYGYTF. Looking up the rest from reference TRBV12-5 and TRBJ1-2 gives the full variable domain: DARVTQTPRHKVTEMGQEVTMRCQPILGHNTVFWYRQTMMQGLELLAYFRNRAPLDDSGMPKDRFSAEMPDATLATLKIQPSEPRDSAVYFCASALDRFYGYTFGSGTRLTVV.

This chain links TRBV9 with TRBJ1-2; 9 nucleotides line up with TRBD1. J lost 2 bases, V lost 4 bases, and 3 bases had no gene match. The CDR3 covers 14 residues. Germline V lookup: CDR1 SGDLS, CDR2 YYNGEE. As DNA, the CDR3 is TGTGCCAGCAGCACAGGACAGGGGAACTATGGCTACACCTTC. It yields the protein CASSTGQGNYGYTF.

This clone was counted only a few times. CDR3 in DNA: TGTGCCAGCAGTGAGAAGCGGGGGATTCAGCCCCAGCATTTT. It encodes CASSEKRGIQPQHF. The rearrangement links TRBV6-1 to TRBJ1-5, with TRBD1 as a possible D gene (5 bases). V was shortened by 3 bases and J by 6 bases, with 12 bases between the two germline ends. Looked up from germline, CDR1 is MNHNS and CDR2 is SASEGT. The CDR3 totals 14 residues.

This clone has a handful of counts. Other DNA sequences within the sample encode an identical CDR3. The CDR3 bases are TGTGCCAGTAGTATGGAGAATTCACCCCTCCACTTT. Its protein product is CASSMENSPLHF. The genes are TRBV19 and TRBJ1-6; D uncertain. The length of the CDR3 is 12 residues. V lost 3 bases, J lost 7 bases, and 4 bases lay in between. CDR1 is LNHDA and CDR2 is SQIVND in the germline V gene (reference sequence).

This sequence joins TRBV27 and TRBJ2-1; TRBD2 matches 12 bases. Germline V gene data show CDR1 as MNHEY and CDR2 as SMNVEV (reference sequence). There are 17 residues in the CDR3. V was clipped by 3 bases and J by 2 bases; unmatched bases: 5. CDR3 protein: CASSLVPSGGAYNEQFF. The CDR3 DNA is TGTGCCAGCAGTTTGGTGCCTAGCGGGGGGGCCTACAATGAGCAGTTCTTC.

The chain uses TRBV15 and TRBJ2-6, with a weak D call TRBD1 (5 bases). V was shortened by 1 base and J by 1 base, with 5 bases between the two germline ends. The germline CDR1 and CDR2 sequences are LNHNV and YYDKDF (reference sequence). The CDR3 totals 15 residues. The CDR3 reads CATSRGQSGANVLTF. The CDR3 DNA follows: TGTGCCACCAGCAGAGGACAGTCTGGGGCCAACGTCCTGACTTTC.

V is TRBV7-8 and J is TRBJ1-2; 7 bases fit TRBD1. The CDR3 is 15 residues long. CDR1 is SGHVS and CDR2 is FQNEAQ in the germline V gene. The ends lost 1 base at V and 8 bases at J; junction bases unmatched: 10. The CDR3 DNA is TGTGCCAGCAGCTTAGTGCAGGGAGCAGGGGGGGGCTACACCTTC. It yields the protein CASSLVQGAGGGYTF. Full variable domain (remainder filled in from reference TRBV7-8 and TRBJ1-2): GAGVSQSPRYKVAKRGQDVALRCDPISGHVSLFWYQQALGQGPEFLTYFQNEAQLDKSGLPSDRFFAERPEGSVSTLKIQRTQQEDSAVYLCASSLVQGAGGGYTFGSGTRLTVV.

The CDR3 is CASSLRGTAGQPQHF. For the CDR3, the DNA is TGTGCCAGCAGCTTACGTGGGACAGCCGGCCAGCCCCAGCATTTT. V and J are TRBV7-2 and TRBJ1-5, with 7 bases lining up with TRBD1. The CDR3 has 15 residues. Per the germline V gene, CDR1 is SGHTA and CDR2 is FQGNSA. V lost 2 bases to trimming and J lost 7 bases; unmatched junction nucleotides: 8.